This T cell receptor (beta chain) was retrieved from a study of shared clonotypes between healthy human individuals. Study-level findings and limits: Generally, naive subsets came out with larger estimated richness than memory subsets.

The V and J ends lost 6 bases and 4 bases respectively, with 15 bases between them. This CDR3 region has 14 residues. CDR1 and CDR2 (germline): MDHEN, SYDVKM. Naive CD8 cells lacked CD45RO, underwent positive selection for CCR7 and left out terminally differentiated effector memory CD45RA+ cells. This clone has just one count. Its antigen is as yet unknown. Sequenced by immunoSEQ multiplex PCR; TCRdb stores in-frame clones only, minus some. Here the sample spans around 600,000 clones, about 98% being singletons. The sequence was collected from a young man in good health. The chain has TRBV28 and TRBJ1-1; D might be TRBD1 (6 bases). The sample consisted of naive CD8+ T cells sorted from blood. The CDR3 region has the DNA TGTGCCAGCAGCTCCCTACAGGGAATCACTGAAGCTTTCTTT. It specifies CASSSLQGITEAFF.